The sequence of this T cell receptor (beta chain) was determined in a study of blood T cell repertoires in COVID-19. Overall study: The United States, Italy and Spain were the sources of the acute and convalescent COVID-19 samples. T cells, B-cell-depleted T cells, or PBMCs provided the cDNA or gDNA that served as material.

CDR1 and CDR2 from the germline V gene are SGHTA and FQGTGA. Trimming stripped 6 bases from V and 0 bases from J, with 6 bases between. This CDR3 is 13 amino acids long. Per the study methods: Amplified reference gene primers provided the basis for estimating nucleated cell counts. TCRdb's copy holds only in-frame clones and misses some; the assay was immunoSEQ multiplex PCR. The D gene and trimming were derived from the DNA, and the V and J assignments and clone size from that table. The sample lists 140,000 to 150,000 clones; about nine tenths were seen once. The chain couples TRBV7-3 to TRBJ1-3; D unresolved. This sequence was found in a man older than 75 with acute or convalescent COVID-19. What was sequenced was peripheral blood. CDR3 sequence (DNA): TGTGCCAGCAGGGAGAGCTCTGGAAACACCATATATTTT. Its translation: CASRESSGNTIYF.